A single sample is the source of the 15 T cell receptor beta chains below, sequenced in a study of blood T cell repertoires in COVID-19. Generated by immunoSEQ multiplex PCR, the TCRdb table keeps only in-frame clones and is missing some. The data hold roughly 250,000 clones, with less than 90% observed a single time. Sequencing was done on a sample of PBMCs or T cells enriched from blood (not recorded which). All receptors come from a woman aged 45 to 65 who had recovered from COVID-19.

This sequence joins TRBV9 and TRBJ2-3, with 12 bases matching TRBD2. This CDR3 spans 17 amino acids. Germline V gene lookup returns CDR1 SGDLS and CDR2 YYNGEE. Trimming cost V 4 bases and J 6 bases; bases outside gene matches: 12. The CDR3 reads CASSPRTSGNGRDTQYF. The DNA for the CDR3 is TGTGCCAGCAGCCCCAGGACTAGCGGGAACGGGAGGGATACGCAGTATTTT.

This clone has a handful of counts. The chain has TRBV9 and TRBJ2-4; TRBD2 matches 15 bases. The CDR3 totals 17 residues. Per the germline V gene, CDR1 is SGDLS and CDR2 is YYNGEE. Germline trimming cut 0 bases from V and 8 bases from J; bases unmatched to any gene: 6. CDR3: CASSVGTSGRALDIQYF. CDR3 nucleotides: TGTGCCAGCAGCGTAGGGACTAGCGGGAGGGCCTTGGACATTCAGTACTTC.

The chain links TRBV6-2 or TRBV6-3 to TRBJ2-7, with D possibly being TRBD2 (5 bases). Trimming cost V 0 bases and J 3 bases, with 9 bases left between them. The CDR3 has 14 amino acids. Germline lookup yields CDR1 MNHEY and CDR2 SVGEGT. CDR3 in amino acids: CASSYSRAYYEQYF. The CDR3 DNA is TGTGCCAGCAGTTACTCGAGGGCTTACTACGAGCAGTACTTC.

The rearrangement joins TRBV18 to TRBJ1-2, with TRBD1 matching over 8 bases. Germline CDR1 KGHSH, CDR2 LQKENI. The CDR3 runs to 17 residues. Unmatched junction bases numbered 15, after V lost 3 bases and J lost 6 bases. The CDR3 nucleotides read TGTGCCAGCTCACCGCCCGAGACAGGGGCAAACCCAGATGGCTACACCTTC. Protein product: CASSPPETGANPDGYTF.

The CDR3 nucleotides are TGTGCCAGCAGCTTGGGACAGGGGGTCTACGAGCAGTACTTC. Amino acids: CASSLGQGVYEQYF. This chain links TRBV5-6 with TRBJ2-7, with 9 bases identical to TRBD1. The germline gives CDR1 SGHDT, CDR2 YYEEEE. Losses at the gene ends were 0 bases for V and 3 bases for J; bases not matched to a gene: 1. There are 14 residues in the CDR3.

The V call is TRBV25-1, the J call TRBJ2-7; 13 bases map to TRBD2. Trimming cost V 8 bases and J 7 bases; bases outside gene matches: 8. CDR1 is MGHDK, CDR2 SYGVNS, per germline. CDR3 length: 14 amino acids. For the CDR3, the DNA is TGTGCCAGCGCACCCCCGGGACTAGCGGGGGAGCAGTACTTC. It yields the protein CASAPPGLAGEQYF.

This clone was detected only a few times. At one of its ends the junction is not consistent with the germline gene, which may arise from a read error. The chain recombines TRBV3-1 (or the pseudogene TRBV3-2) with TRBJ2-2; no clear D. The germline V gene has CDR1 LGHDT and CDR2 YNNKEL (reference sequence). The CDR3 contains 14 residues. In DNA form, the CDR3 reads TGTGCCAGCAGCCAAAGCAGGAACGCCGGGGAGCTGTTTTTT. Protein sequence: CASSQSRNAGELFF.

This sequence joins TRBV7-2 and TRBJ2-7; possible D gene TRBD1, 5 bases. There are 14 residues in the CDR3. V dropped 0 bases and J dropped 3 bases, with 9 bases sitting between them. The germline V gene encodes CDR1 SGHTA and CDR2 FQGNSA. The CDR3 region has the DNA TGTGCCAGCAGCTTAGCCAGGGATGTCTACGAGCAGTACTTC. Its translation is CASSLARDVYEQYF.

The chain couples TRBV5-6 to TRBJ1-6; tentative D call: TRBD1 (5 bases). Germline loops: CDR1 SGHDT, CDR2 YYEEEE. There are 15 residues in the CDR3. V lost 7 bases, J lost 4 bases, and 15 bases lay in between. CDR3 residues: CASYRGAVYNSPLHF. The CDR3 region has the DNA TGTGCCAGCTACCGTGGGGCAGTATATAATTCACCCCTCCACTTT.

The chain carries TRBV4-1 and TRBJ2-5; 10 positions match TRBD2. The J segment lost 3 bases and the V segment lost 4 bases, leaving 5 bases of the junction unmatched. This CDR3 contains 15 residues. Germline V gene data show CDR1 as MGHRA and CDR2 as YSYEKL. The CDR3 DNA is TGCGCCAGCAGCCTTCGGACTAGCGGAGAAGAGACCCAGTACTTC. As protein: CASSLRTSGEETQYF.

The gene calls are TRBV7-2 and TRBJ1-5; TRBD1 agrees at 9 bases. The CDR3 spans 15 residues. Germline V CDR1 and CDR2: SGHTA, FQGNSA. V lost 4 bases, J lost 5 bases, and 6 bases stayed unmatched. CDR3 DNA sequence: TGTGCCAGCAGCTCCGGGACAGGGTCACATCAGCCCCAGCATTTT. This gives the protein CASSSGTGSHQPQHF.

V and J are TRBV30 and TRBJ1-1; 9 bases are a match to TRBD1. The CDR3 loop spans 16 amino acids. CDR1 and CDR2 from the germline V gene are GTSNPN and SVGIG (reference sequence). The J segment lost 1 base and the V segment lost 7 bases, leaving 13 bases of the junction unmatched. The CDR3 spells CASFSSWTGENTEAFF. The CDR3 DNA reads TGTGCCTCCTTTTCTTCATGGACAGGGGAGAACACTGAAGCTTTCTTT.

The count of this clone is one. This chain joins TRBV11-1 and TRBJ2-1, with D possibly TRBD1 on 6 matching bases. Between the trimmed V and J ends, which lost 6 bases and 12 bases, there was a span of 15 bases. The CDR3 is made up of 12 amino acids. Germline values: CDR1 SGHAT, CDR2 FQDESV (reference sequence). Written as DNA, the CDR3 is TGTGCCAGCAGACCTCAACAGGGAGTGCAGTTCTTC. This codes for CASRPQQGVQFF.

The chain uses TRBV18 and TRBJ2-7; 8 nucleotides line up with TRBD2. The CDR3 has 16 amino acids. With 3 bases clipped from V and 4 bases from J, the junction kept 11 bases outside the gene matches. The germline gives CDR1 KGHSH, CDR2 LQKENI. The CDR3 sequence is CASSPPGLVGSYEQYF. Here the CDR3 DNA reads TGTGCCAGCTCACCGCCGGGACTAGTAGGGTCTTACGAGCAGTACTTC.

The chain carries TRBV4-3 and TRBJ1-2, with a tentative D call TRBD1 (6 bases). With 1 base removed from V and 8 bases from J, the gap between germline ends came to 17 bases. There are 15 residues in the CDR3. The germline gives CDR1 LGHNA, CDR2 YSLEER. The CDR3 loop is CASSQGYRVMGGYTF. In DNA form, the CDR3 reads TGCGCCAGCAGCCAAGGGTACAGGGTAATGGGCGGCTACACCTTC.